This T cell receptor (beta chain) emerged from a study of beta chain features in type 1 diabetes. Isolated RNA was reverse transcribed in full, so expressed TCRB transcripts were sequenced. Sequenced by immunoSEQ multiplex PCR; TCRdb stores in-frame clones only, minus some. This table has 400,000 to 500,000 clones, approximately 15% appearing once. This clone was counted between two and nine times. The TCR originated in a man aged 25 to 45 in good health. Material: naive CD4+ T cells from blood.

CDR3 residues: CASPREDGNIQYF. The CDR3 nucleotides read TGTGCCAGCCCCCGTGAGGACGGAAACATTCAGTACTTC. The chain employs TRBV6-7 and TRBJ2-4; D is uncertain. TRBV6-7 is an ORF, and what it does is uncertain. The length of the CDR3 is 13 residues. Trimming shortened V by 8 bases and J by 6 bases, and 14 bases separated the two germline ends.